One sample yielded the 21 T cell receptor beta chains listed below, sequenced in a study of tissue T cells after allogeneic stem cell transplantation. The time point: mouse harvest day 7 after allogeneic transplant. The graft held 10^6 splenic CD5+ T cells and 10^7 T-cell-depleted bone marrow cells. The protocol was immunoSEQ multiplex PCR, while the TCRdb copy is restricted to in-frame clones and leaves out a portion. Of thousands of clones in the sample, about 47% were seen once. The sample taken for sequencing was gut tissue. The receptors were sampled from a female BALB/c mouse given C57BL/6 T cells with graft-versus-host disease after an allogeneic hematopoietic cell transplant.

As concerns this clone: Gene names and germline match the mouse. The read halts 1 residue ahead of the CDR3 end, with the missing end drawn from the germline J gene. The chain employs TRBV12-2 and TRBJ2-4, with 8 bases matching TRBD2. CDR1 and CDR2 (germline): SGHLS, HYDKME. This CDR3 spans 16 amino acids. Trimming took 0 bases from V and 0 from J; bases not matched to a gene: 4. The sequenced CDR3 bases are TGTGCCAGCTCTCTCGTAACTGGGGGAAGTCAAAACACCTTGTAC. It encodes CASSLVTGGSQNTLY. In full, the CDR3 is CASSLVTGGSQNTLYF.

As for this clone: Gene names refer to mouse genes. The missing CDR3 end, 1 residue past where the read stops, is filled in from the germline J gene. The chain has TRBV3 and TRBJ1-3; the D is unclear. Between the trimmed V and J ends, which lost 1 base and 0 bases, there was a span of 4 bases. Germline CDR1 is SNHLY and CDR2 is FYNGKV (reference sequence). This CDR3 contains 14 residues. This CDR3 reads CASSLGSSGNTLYF. CDR3 DNA, as far as it was read: TGTGCCAGCAGCTTAGGCAGTTCTGGAAATACGCTCTAT.

Of note for this clone: Gene names refer to mouse genes. The CDR3 is cut off 1 residue early in the read; its end comes from the germline J gene. J is TRBJ2-5 and V is TRBV26, with TRBD1 identical over 7 bases. The germline CDR1 and CDR2 sequences are KGHPV and FQNQEV (reference sequence). CDR3 length: 13 residues. V shed 6 bases, J shed 2 bases, and the junction held 2 bases outside the gene matches. The CDR3 bases that were read are TGTGCCAGCAGGGGGGACAGCCAAGACACCCAGTAC. It yields the protein CASRGDSQDTQY. The entire CDR3 protein is CASRGDSQDTQYF.

Only a few counts were recorded for this clone. Genes and germline are mouse. The missing CDR3 end, 1 residue past where the read stops, is filled in from the germline J gene. The identical CDR3 is also encoded by other nucleotide sequences in the sample. This chain joins TRBV26 and TRBJ1-3; possible D gene TRBD1, 5 bases. Trimming left V 6 bases short and J 0 bases short, with 9 bases between. The CDR3 has 14 amino acids. From germline, CDR1 is KGHPV and CDR2 FQNQEV (reference sequence). CDR3: CASSLDSSGNTLYF. CDR3 DNA (partial): TGTGCCAGCAGCCTCGACAGTTCTGGAAATACGCTCTAT.

A few counts support this clone. Genes and germline come from the mouse. The CDR3 end lies 1 residue beyond the end of the read and is filled in from the germline J gene. The V call is TRBV26, the J call TRBJ1-1; 7 positions match TRBD1. This CDR3 is built from 13 residues. From germline, CDR1 is KGHPV and CDR2 FQNQEV (reference sequence). V gave up 4 bases and J gave up 6 bases; unmatched junction bases: 5. The CDR3 sequence is CASSPWDRPEVFF. CDR3 DNA, as far as it was read: TGTGCCAGCAGTCCCTGGGACAGACCAGAAGTCTTC.

This clone qualifies as medium-sized (0.01 to 0.1%). Each gene name is a mouse one. The read is 1 residue too short to cover the CDR3 end, so that end is filled in from the germline J gene. The chain employs TRBV1 and TRBJ2-4, with unresolved D. The CDR3 runs 14 residues. Germline V CDR1 and CDR2: NSQYPW, LRSPGD (reference sequence). Trimming took off 0 bases at V and 0 bases at J, with 4 bases between the two ends. The sequenced CDR3 bases are TGCACCTGCAGTGCAGACAGCAGTCAAAACACCTTGTAC. It is translated as CTCSADSSQNTLY. In full, the CDR3 is CTCSADSSQNTLYF.

This clone was seen a handful of times. The gene names here belong to mouse. The CDR3 is cut off 1 residue early in the read; its end comes from the germline J gene. The chain employs TRBV12-2 and TRBJ2-5, with TRBD2 matching 7 bases. This CDR3 region has 14 residues. The V segment lost 1 base and the J segment 2 bases; nucleotides outside the gene matches: 2. Germline V lookup: CDR1 SGHLS, CDR2 HYDKME. The chain's CDR3 is CASSLGGGQDTQYF. CDR3 DNA (partial): TGTGCCAGCTCTCTGGGGGGGGGCCAAGACACCCAGTAC.

This clone showed up just a few times. Gene names are the mouse ones. The read comes to an end 1 residue before the CDR3 does, leaving the germline J gene to fill in the end. Other DNA sequences from this sample encode an identical CDR3 as well. The rearrangement uses TRBV26 and TRBJ2-5; 9 bases align to TRBD1. CDR1 and CDR2 from the germline V gene are KGHPV and FQNQEV (reference sequence). The CDR3 spans 14 residues. V shed 0 bases, J shed 6 bases, and the junction held 1 base outside the gene matches. Partial CDR3 DNA: TGTGCCAGCAGTCTGTCACAGGGGGCGGACACCCAGTAC. It encodes CASSLSQGADTQY. The whole CDR3 region reads CASSLSQGADTQYF.

This clone was seen a few times. The gene names here belong to mouse. The read gets to within 1 residue of the CDR3 end, and the germline J gene fills in the rest. V and J are TRBV19 and TRBJ2-4; D possibly corresponds to TRBD1 (6 bases). In germline, CDR1 is FNHDT, CDR2 SITEND (reference sequence). CDR3 length equals 14 residues. Trimming cost V 4 bases and J 0 bases, with 9 bases left between them. The CDR3: CASSPGTSQNTLYF. CDR3 DNA (partial): TGTGCCAGCAGTCCCGGGACAAGTCAAAACACCTTGTAC. The whole variable domain, remainder taken from reference TRBV19 and TRBJ2-4, is GGIITQTPKFLIGQEGQKLTLKCQQNFNHDTMYWYRQDSGKGLRLIYYSITENDLQKGDLSEGYDASREKKSSFSLTVTSAQKNEMAVFLCASSPGTSQNTLYFGAGTRLSVL.

Concerning this clone itself: Gene names follow the mouse nomenclature. The CDR3 is cut off 1 residue early in the read; its end comes from the germline J gene. The chain employs TRBV16 and TRBJ2-2; D is ambiguous. Deletions cut 0 bases from V and 2 bases from J, with 4 bases between. CDR3 length: 14 amino acids. Germline-derived CDR1 and CDR2 are SGHSA and FRNQAP. The DNA read from the CDR3 is TGTGCAAGCAGCTTAGAATCGAACACCGGGCAGCTCTAC. It yields the protein CASSLESNTGQLY. The whole CDR3 protein reads CASSLESNTGQLYF. Together with reference TRBV16 and TRBJ2-2, the CDR3 gives the full variable domain: NAGVIQTPRHKVTGKGQEATLWCEPISGHSAVFWYRQTIVQGLEFLTYFRNQAPIDDSGMPKERFSAQMPNQSHSTLKIQSTQPQDSAVYLCASSLESNTGQLYFGEGSKLTVL.

Regarding this clone: Here the gene names and germline are mouse. The CDR3 end is not reached by the read, which stops 1 residue before it; the germline J gene fills it in. V gene TRBV12-2 combines with J gene TRBJ2-3; TRBD2 aligns across 7 bases. This CDR3 has 14 amino acids. Germline values: CDR1 SGHLS, CDR2 HYDKME. The trim removed 5 bases at V and 0 bases at J, leaving 4 bases unmatched. The covered CDR3 bases are TGTGCCAGCTGCTGGGGGTTTAGTGCAGAAACGCTGTAT. Its translation: CASCWGFSAETLY. The full CDR3 is CASCWGFSAETLYF.

This clone has more than one count but fewer than ten. Gene and germline names: mouse. The sequence runs out 1 residue before the end of the CDR3; the remainder is reconstructed from the germline J gene. The chain has TRBV13-2 and TRBJ1-2; D is uncertain. The length of the CDR3 is 13 residues. Germline V CDR1 and CDR2: NNHNN, SYGAGS (reference sequence). Trimming pared 0 bases from V and 4 bases from J, leaving 7 bases between. The sequenced CDR3 bases are TGTGCCAGCGGTGATGCAGGCAGCTCCGACTACACC. Amino acid sequence: CASGDAGSSDYT. The entire CDR3 protein reads CASGDAGSSDYTF.

Points on this clone: The gene symbols are mouse symbols. The read finishes 1 residue shy of the CDR3 end, and the germline J gene is used to complete it. J is TRBJ1-4 and V is TRBV23. The CDR3 is 15 residues long. Germline-derived CDR1 and CDR2 are KGHTA and FQNQQP. The DNA read from the CDR3 is TGCTCCAGCAGTCAATCAGGGGCCCCCAACGAAAGATTATTT. Translated, it gives CSSSQSGAPNERLF. In full, the CDR3 is CSSSQSGAPNERLFF.

The count of this clone is one. Any gene name here is a mouse gene name. The read gets to within 1 residue of the CDR3 end, and the germline J gene fills in the rest. The rearrangement joins TRBV15 to TRBJ1-1, with 12 bases aligning to TRBD1. Germline CDR1 reads SGHND; CDR2 reads FRSKSL. Trimming cost V 6 bases and J 7 bases; bases outside gene matches: 6. The CDR3 has 14 amino acids. CDR3 bases read: TGTGCCAGCAGCACGGGACAGGGGGCAGGAGAAGTCTTC. Residues: CASSTGQGAGEVF. The whole CDR3 region reads CASSTGQGAGEVFF.

This clone is medium-sized by share. Genes and germline come from the mouse. The read terminates 1 residue before the CDR3 end, so the remaining end is supplied by the germline J gene. The chain combines TRBV26 with TRBJ2-7; tentatively, D is TRBD1 (6 bases). In germline, CDR1 is KGHPV, CDR2 FQNQEV (reference sequence). The CDR3 is 14 amino acids. The germline V and J ends were trimmed by 4 bases and 0 bases, with 10 bases remaining between them. CDR3 loop: CASSRQASSYEQYF. Partial CDR3 DNA: TGTGCCAGCAGTCGACAGGCTAGCTCCTATGAACAGTAC.

As for this clone: Here the gene names and germline are mouse. The CDR3 goes on 1 residue after the read ends, and that part is filled in from the germline J gene. The chain employs TRBV3 and TRBJ2-4; tentative D call: TRBD2 (6 bases). The V end lost 2 bases, the J end lost 0 bases, and 12 bases lay between the germline ends. Germline V CDR1 and CDR2: SNHLY, FYNGKV (reference sequence). The CDR3 sequence is 16 residues long. This CDR3 reads CASSLRLGSSQNTLYF. CDR3 bases read: TGTGCCAGCAGCTTAAGGCTGGGGAGTAGTCAAAACACCTTGTAC.

This clone ranks as medium-sized. Genes and germline are mouse. The CDR3 goes on 1 residue after the read ends, and that part is filled in from the germline J gene. The rearrangement uses TRBV2 and TRBJ2-7; TRBD2 matches at 11 bases. The germline V gene has CDR1 LGHNA and CDR2 YSYQKL. The CDR3 has 13 amino acids. V trimming: 7 bases; J trimming: 4 bases; junction bases outside the gene matches: 3. The CDR3 sequence is CASKTGGVYEQYF. The sequenced CDR3 bases are TGTGCCAGCAAGACTGGGGGGGTGTATGAACAGTAC.

This clone has only one observation. Genes and germline come from the mouse. The read terminates 1 residue ahead of where the CDR3 ends, so the germline J gene completes it. This chain uses TRBV13-3 with TRBJ2-5; D remains ambiguous. The germline V gene has CDR1 NNHDY and CDR2 SYVADS. The CDR3 covers 15 residues. The V end lost 1 base, the J end lost 0 bases, and 9 bases lay between the germline ends. The CDR3: CASSDRTFNQDTQYF. The sequenced part of the CDR3 DNA is TGTGCCAGCAGTGATAGAACATTTAACCAAGACACCCAGTAC. The whole variable domain, remainder taken from reference TRBV13-3 and TRBJ2-5, is EAAVTQSPRSKVAVTGGKVTLSCHQTNNHDYMYWYRQDTGHGLRLIHYSYVADSTEKGDIPDGYKASRPSQENFSLILELASLSQTAVYFCASSDRTFNQDTQYFGPGTRLLVL.

A note on this clone: Genes and germline come from the mouse. With the read ending 1 residue before the CDR3 end, the germline J gene is used to fill in that end. V and J are TRBV22 and TRBJ2-3; TRBD1, the D gene given by the table, was not confirmed from the DNA. TRBV22 is an annotated pseudogene. This CDR3 region has 16 residues. The CDR3 bases that were read are TGTGCCAGCAGTTGTTCTAGGGTTTCTAGTGCAGAAACGCTGTAT. Translated, it gives CASSCSRVSSAETLY. In full, the CDR3 reads CASSCSRVSSAETLYF.

For this clone: The genes and germline here are from mouse. Sequencing ends 1 residue short of the CDR3 end; the germline J gene provides the rest. This chain links TRBV31 with TRBJ1-3, with D uncertain. Trimming removed 0 bases from V and 0 bases from J, with 6 bases in between. CDR1 GKSSPN and CDR2 SITVG come from the germline V gene. The CDR3 covers 14 residues. The CDR3 loop reads CAWSLDNSGNTLYF. CDR3 DNA (partial): TGTGCCTGGAGTCTCGACAATTCTGGAAATACGCTCTAT.

To note about this clone: Germline and genes here are mouse. The read halts 1 residue ahead of the CDR3 end, with the missing end drawn from the germline J gene. The chain carries TRBV24 and TRBJ1-2; D is unresolved. The CDR3 is 13 residues long. Germline V CDR1 and CDR2: KGHTA, FRNEEI. Between the trimmed V and J ends, which lost 3 bases and 0 bases, there was a span of 5 bases. The CDR3 spells CASSLRANSDYTF. The sequenced part of the CDR3 DNA is TGTGCCAGCAGTCTACGGGCAAACTCCGACTACACC.